The TCR beta chain described here comes from a study of cytomegalovirus exposure and HLA in healthy donors. Points from the study as a whole: The later analysis indicated that the majority of CMV-associated TCR beta chains appeared HLA-restricted. Per published reports, the classifier diagnosed cytomegalovirus status with high specificity and sensitivity. Sequences of the TCR beta chain were said to predict the HLA-A and HLA-B alleles of most subjects accurately.

Nominal health characterized the donors when sampled, though unrecorded immune exposures were likely. As to this clone: Antigen: not known.

60 Vbeta and 13 Jbeta primers were used in PCR. Libraries were prepared by immunoSEQ multiplex PCR; TCRdb keeps only in-frame clonotypes and omits some of them. Among approximately 190,000 clones, 70% to 85% were seen once, and the ten largest hold 0.08% to 0.1%. This CDR3 comprises 13 residues. The V end lost 3 bases, the J end lost 3 bases, and 6 bases lay between the germline ends. Germline CDR1 and CDR2: GTSNPN and SVGIG (reference sequence). The chain combines TRBV30 with TRBJ1-6; D call uncertain. This clonotype was sampled from a boy aged 2-9 years in good health and CMV-seronegative. Specimen: PBMCs. DNA of the CDR3: TGTGCCTGGAGGGCAGTCTATAATTCACCCCTCCACTTT. Translating it yields CAWRAVYNSPLHF.